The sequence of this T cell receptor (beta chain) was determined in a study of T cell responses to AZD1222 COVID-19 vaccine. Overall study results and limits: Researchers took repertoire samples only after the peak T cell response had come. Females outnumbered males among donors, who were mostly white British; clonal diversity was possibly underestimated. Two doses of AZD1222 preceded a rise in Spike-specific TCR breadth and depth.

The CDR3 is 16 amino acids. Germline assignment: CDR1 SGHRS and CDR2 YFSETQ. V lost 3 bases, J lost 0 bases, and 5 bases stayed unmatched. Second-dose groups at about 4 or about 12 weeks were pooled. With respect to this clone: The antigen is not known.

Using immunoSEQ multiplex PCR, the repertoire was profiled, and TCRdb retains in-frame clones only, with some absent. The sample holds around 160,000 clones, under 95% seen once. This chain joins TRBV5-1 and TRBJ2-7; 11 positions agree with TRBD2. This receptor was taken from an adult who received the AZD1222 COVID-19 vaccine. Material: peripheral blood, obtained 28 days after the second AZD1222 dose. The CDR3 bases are TGCGCCAGCAGCTCCCCTAGCGGGGGGAGCTCCTACGAGCAGTACTTC. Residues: CASSSPSGGSSYEQYF.